This T cell receptor (beta chain) emerged from a study of beta chain features in type 1 diabetes. This CDR3 has 15 amino acids. Germline CDR1 reads LGHNA; CDR2 reads YSLEER. V was trimmed by 0 bases and J by 2 bases, leaving 8 bases between them. A sort by CD45RO/CCR7/CD25/CD127/CD95/CD27 yielded CD4+ naive, central memory, regulatory and stem cell-like memory cells. The isolated RNA, all of it, was reverse transcribed, so expressed TCRB transcripts were what got sequenced. The data were produced by immunoSEQ multiplex PCR, yet TCRdb's version contains in-frame clones alone and is incomplete. The sample has 500,000 to 650,000 clones, 12% seen once; the top ten hold approximately 0.11%. Notes on this clone: No antigen is known for it.

The study, taken as a whole, reports: A moderate, significant TCRB CDR3 shortening appeared in type 1 diabetes across four CD4+ subsets. Sequencing the cDNA could make cells with high TCR expression show up more than they should. TCRB repertoires of naive, central memory and Treg cells appeared more similar among patients than among healthy donors.

V usage is TRBV4-3 and J usage is TRBJ2-1, with no clear D. The sequenced sample consisted of naive CD4+ T cells from blood. This TCR was recovered from a man aged 25 to 45 with type 1 diabetes. CDR3 loop: CASSQDSFPYNEQFF. The CDR3 DNA reads TGCGCCAGCAGCCAAGACAGTTTCCCCTACAATGAGCAGTTCTTC.